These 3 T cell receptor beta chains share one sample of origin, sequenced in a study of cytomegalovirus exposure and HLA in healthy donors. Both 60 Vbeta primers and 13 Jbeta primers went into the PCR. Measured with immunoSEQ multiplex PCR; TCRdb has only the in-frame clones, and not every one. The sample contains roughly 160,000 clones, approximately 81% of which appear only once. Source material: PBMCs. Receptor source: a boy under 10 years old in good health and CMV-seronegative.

CDR3 nucleotide sequence: TGTGCCAGCTCACCCTTTTCCTACGAGCAGTACTTC. It translates to CASSPFSYEQYF. This sequence joins TRBV18 and TRBJ2-7; D call uncertain. V was clipped by 3 bases and J by 1 base, with 4 bases between them. This CDR3 has 12 amino acids. Germline V gene sequence: CDR1 KGHSH, CDR2 LQKENI.

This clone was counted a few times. The CDR3 is CASSSLIYEQYF. CDR3 DNA sequence: TGTGCCAGCAGTTCGCTAATCTACGAGCAGTACTTC. The chain links TRBV2 to TRBJ2-7; D unresolved. Deletions cut 5 bases from V and 3 bases from J, with 8 bases between. Germline loops: CDR1 SNHLY, CDR2 FYNNEI. The CDR3 has 12 amino acids.

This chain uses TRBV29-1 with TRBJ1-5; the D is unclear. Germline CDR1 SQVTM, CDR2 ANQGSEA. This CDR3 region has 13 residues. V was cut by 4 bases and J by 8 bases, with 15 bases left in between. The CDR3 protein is CSVVGGRKEPQHF. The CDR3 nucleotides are TGCAGCGTTGTTGGCGGGAGGAAGGAGCCCCAGCATTTT.